This T cell receptor beta chain was sequenced during a study of blood T cell repertoires in COVID-19. The germline gives CDR1 LNHDA, CDR2 SQIVND (reference sequence). The CDR3 extends over 10 amino acids. V was pared by 9 bases and J by 8 bases, with 10 bases between. Profiling relied on immunoSEQ multiplex PCR, and the TCRdb table lists in-frame clones only, not all of them. The table shows under 450,000 clones, with 88% occurring only once. This clonotype originated in a woman aged 45-65 years with COVID-19, enrolled during active disease. Sequenced material: peripheral blood. The chain couples TRBV19 to TRBJ1-2; the D is unclear. This CDR3 reads CASSGVGYTF. The CDR3 DNA reads as TGTGCCAGCTCCGGGGTAGGCTACACCTTC.